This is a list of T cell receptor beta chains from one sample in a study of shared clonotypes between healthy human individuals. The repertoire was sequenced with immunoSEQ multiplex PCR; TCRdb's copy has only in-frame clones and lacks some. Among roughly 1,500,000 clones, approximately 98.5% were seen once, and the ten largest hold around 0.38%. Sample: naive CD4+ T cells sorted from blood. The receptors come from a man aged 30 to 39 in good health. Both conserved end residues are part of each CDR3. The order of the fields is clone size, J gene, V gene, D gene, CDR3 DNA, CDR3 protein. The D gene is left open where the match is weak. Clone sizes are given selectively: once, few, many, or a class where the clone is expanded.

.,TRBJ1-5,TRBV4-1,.,TGCGCCAGCAGCCCTACAGGGCAGGGACAGCCCCAGCATTTT,CASSPTGQGQPQHF
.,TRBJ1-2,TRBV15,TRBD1,TGTGCCACCAGCAGCCTGGACAGGGTCTATGGCTACACCTTC,CATSSLDRVYGYTF
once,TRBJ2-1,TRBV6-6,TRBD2,TGTGCCAGCAGTTCGACTAGCGCTTACAATGAGCAGTTCTTC,CASSSTSAYNEQFF
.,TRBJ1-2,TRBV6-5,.,TGTGCCAGCAGTTACTCGATTCTGGGTTGGGACTATGGCTACACCTTC,CASSYSILGWDYGYTF
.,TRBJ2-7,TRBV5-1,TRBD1,TGCGCCAGCAGCTCCGGGACAGGGAGCCCTCCCGAGCAGTACTTC,CASSSGTGSPPEQYF
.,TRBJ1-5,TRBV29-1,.,TGCAGCGCTAGAGGGGACGGCAATCAGCCCCAGCATTTT,CSARGDGNQPQHF
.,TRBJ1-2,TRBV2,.,TGTGCCAGCAGTGGTTCCCGGCGGGGCTACACCTTC,CASSGSRRGYTF
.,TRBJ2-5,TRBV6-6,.,TGTGCCAGCGGAGACGAACAGGGATACCGAGAGACCCAGTACTTC,CASGDEQGYRETQYF
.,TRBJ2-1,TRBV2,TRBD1,TGTGCCAGTCCAACTTTTCGGGACAGGCAAGCCGCGCCTCACAATGAGCAGTTCTTC,CASPTFRDRQAAPHNEQFF
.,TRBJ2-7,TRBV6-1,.,TGTGCCAGCAGTGGAAAAACCCGCGGCAGCTCCTACGAGCAGTACTTC,CASSGKTRGSSYEQYF
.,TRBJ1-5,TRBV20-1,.,TGCAGTGCTAGAGCCGGCCAGCCCCAGCATTTT,CSARAGQPQHF
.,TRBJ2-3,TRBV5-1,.,TGCGCCAGCAGCTTGGAGGGGTTAGGCCCAGATACGCAGTATTTT,CASSLEGLGPDTQYF
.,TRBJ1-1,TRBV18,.,TGTGCCAGCTCACTAAGCCAGGACGGGAACACTGAAGCTTTCTTT,CASSLSQDGNTEAFF
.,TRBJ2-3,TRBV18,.,TGTGCCAGCTCACCACGGGGGGCGGCAGATACGCAGTATTTT,CASSPRGAADTQYF
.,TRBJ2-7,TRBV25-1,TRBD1,TGTGCCAGCGGGACAGGGGTTTACGAGCAGTACTTC,CASGTGVYEQYF
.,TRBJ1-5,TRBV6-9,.,TGTGCCAGCAGCCATGTCGACGGGGCCGAGCCCCAGCATTTT,CASSHVDGAEPQHF
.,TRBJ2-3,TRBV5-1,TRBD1,TGCGCCAGCAGCTTGGACAGGGGGTGGTCGAAGGATACGCAGTATTTT,CASSLDRGWSKDTQYF
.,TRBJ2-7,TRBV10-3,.,TGTGCCATCAGTGAGTTGTCTAGACGGTCCTACGAGCAGTACTTC,CAISELSRRSYEQYF
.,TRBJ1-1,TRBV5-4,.,TGTGCCACGCGCTCCGTCATAATGAACACTGAAGCTTTCTTT,CATRSVIMNTEAFF
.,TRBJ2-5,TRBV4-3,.,TGCGCCAGCAGCCTAGTATTTGGAGTTGCAGAGACCCAGTACTTC,CASSLVFGVAETQYF
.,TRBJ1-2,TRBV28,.,TGTGCCAGCAGTACAGGCGCCAACTATGGCTACACCTTC,CASSTGANYGYTF
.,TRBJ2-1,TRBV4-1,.,TGCGCCAGCAGCCAAGATGACAGGCAGGGGTTCTACAATGAGCAGTTCTTC,CASSQDDRQGFYNEQFF
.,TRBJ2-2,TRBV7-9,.,TGTGCCAGCAGCTTAGTAGGAGACGGGAACACCGGGGAGCTGTTTTTT,CASSLVGDGNTGELFF
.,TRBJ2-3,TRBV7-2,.,TGTGCCAGCAGCTTGATAGCAGCAGATACGCAGTATTTT,CASSLIAADTQYF
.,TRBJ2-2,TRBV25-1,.,TGTGCCAGCAGCGCGGGACAATTACACACCGGGGAGCTGTTTTTT,CASSAGQLHTGELFF